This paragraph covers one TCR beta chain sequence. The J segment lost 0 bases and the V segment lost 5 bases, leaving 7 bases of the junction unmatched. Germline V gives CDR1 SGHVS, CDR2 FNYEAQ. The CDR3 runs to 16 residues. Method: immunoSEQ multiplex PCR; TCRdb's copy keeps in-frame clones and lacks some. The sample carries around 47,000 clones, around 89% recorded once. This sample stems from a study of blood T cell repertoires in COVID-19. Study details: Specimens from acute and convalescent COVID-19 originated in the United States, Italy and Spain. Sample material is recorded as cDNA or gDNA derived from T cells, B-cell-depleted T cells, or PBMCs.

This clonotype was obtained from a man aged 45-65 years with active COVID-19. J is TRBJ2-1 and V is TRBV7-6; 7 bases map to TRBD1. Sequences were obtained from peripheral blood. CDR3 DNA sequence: TGTGCCAGCAGCGTGACAGGGATGGGCTCCTACAATGAGCAGTTCTTC. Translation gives CASSVTGMGSYNEQFF.